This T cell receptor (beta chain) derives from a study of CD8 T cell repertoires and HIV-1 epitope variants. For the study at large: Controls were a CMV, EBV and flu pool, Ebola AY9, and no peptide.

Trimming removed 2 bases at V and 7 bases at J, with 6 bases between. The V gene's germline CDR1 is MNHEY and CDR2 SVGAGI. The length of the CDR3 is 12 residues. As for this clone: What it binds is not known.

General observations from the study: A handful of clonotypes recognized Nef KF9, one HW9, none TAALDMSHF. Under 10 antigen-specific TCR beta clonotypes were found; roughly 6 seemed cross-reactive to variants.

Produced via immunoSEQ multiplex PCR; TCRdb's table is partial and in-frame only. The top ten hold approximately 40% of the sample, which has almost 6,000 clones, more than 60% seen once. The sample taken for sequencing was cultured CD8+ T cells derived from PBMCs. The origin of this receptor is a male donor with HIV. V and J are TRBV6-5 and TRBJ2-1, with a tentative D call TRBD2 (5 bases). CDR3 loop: CASSYTGNEQFF. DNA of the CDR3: TGTGCCAGCAGTTACACGGGGAATGAGCAGTTCTTC.